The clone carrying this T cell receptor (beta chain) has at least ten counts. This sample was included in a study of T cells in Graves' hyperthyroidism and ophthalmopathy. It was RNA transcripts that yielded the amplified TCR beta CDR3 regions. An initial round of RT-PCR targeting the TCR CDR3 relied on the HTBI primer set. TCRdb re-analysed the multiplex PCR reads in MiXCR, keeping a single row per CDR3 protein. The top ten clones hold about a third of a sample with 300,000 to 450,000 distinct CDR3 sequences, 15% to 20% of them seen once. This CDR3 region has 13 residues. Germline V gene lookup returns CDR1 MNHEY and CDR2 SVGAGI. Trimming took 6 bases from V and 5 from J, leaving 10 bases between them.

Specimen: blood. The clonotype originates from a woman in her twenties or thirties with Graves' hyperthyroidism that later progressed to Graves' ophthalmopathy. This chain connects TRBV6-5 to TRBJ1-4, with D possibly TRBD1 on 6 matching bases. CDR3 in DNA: TGTGCCAGCAGATACAGGGAAAATGAAAAACTGTTTTTT. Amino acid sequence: CASRYRENEKLFF.